Below, 6 T cell receptor beta chains from the same sample are listed, as sequenced in a study of cytomegalovirus exposure and HLA in healthy donors. 60 Vbeta and 13 Jbeta primers were used in PCR. Sequenced by immunoSEQ multiplex PCR; TCRdb stores in-frame clones only, minus some. Of 150,000 to 200,000 clones listed, roughly 85% are singletons. The sample comprised PBMCs. The source of these receptors is a man between 18 and 29 years old in good health and CMV-seropositive.

The rearrangement joins TRBV19 to TRBJ1-1; TRBD1 agrees at 8 bases. CDR3 length equals 15 residues. The junction had 13 bases not matched to a gene; V was cut back by 8 bases and J by 5 bases. CDR1 and CDR2 from the germline V gene are LNHDA and SQIVND (reference sequence). CDR3 region: CASQDRASLGTEAFF. CDR3 coding DNA: TGTGCCAGTCAGGACAGGGCCTCCTTGGGAACTGAAGCTTTCTTT.

The chain combines TRBV6-6 with TRBJ2-7; tentative D call: TRBD2 (6 bases). V was clipped by 5 bases and J by 0 bases, with 14 bases between them. CDR3 length: 15 residues. CDR1 is MNHNY, CDR2 SVGAGI, per germline (reference sequence). Written as DNA, the CDR3 is TGTGCCAGCAGTGCCGGGACTCTAAGCTCCTACGAGCAGTACTTC. It yields the protein CASSAGTLSSYEQYF.

As DNA, the CDR3 is TGTGCCACCAGCAGAGTCGGACTCGGGACAGGCTCTGGAAACACCATATATTTT. Amino acids: CATSRVGLGTGSGNTIYF. The chain joins TRBV15 to TRBJ1-3; 8 nucleotides match TRBD1. CDR3 length equals 18 residues. CDR1 is LNHNV and CDR2 is YYDKDF in the germline V gene (reference sequence). The junction had 8 bases not matched to a gene; V was cut back by 1 base and J by 0 bases.

The chain carries TRBV7-9 and TRBJ1-4; a possible D gene is TRBD1 (5 bases). The length of the CDR3 is 16 residues. V lost 5 bases and J 0 bases, leaving 13 bases between the germline ends. Germline lookup yields CDR1 SEHNR and CDR2 FQNEAQ (reference sequence). DNA for the CDR3: TGTGCCAGCAGCACCGACCCGACAGCAACTAATGAAAAACTGTTTTTT. It yields the protein CASSTDPTATNEKLFF.

The genes are TRBV7-9 and TRBJ1-1, with a possible D match to TRBD1 (6 bases). Germline V gives CDR1 SEHNR, CDR2 FQNEAQ (reference sequence). This CDR3 comprises 13 residues. The V end lost 5 bases, the J end lost 4 bases, and 11 bases lay between the germline ends. The DNA of the CDR3 is TGTGCCAGCAGCCCCACAGGGTCCACTGAAGCTTTCTTT. This codes for CASSPTGSTEAFF.

This clone has a single count. This chain uses TRBV10-3 with TRBJ2-1; D is possibly TRBD2 (6 bases). Per germline, CDR1 ENHRY and CDR2 SYGVKD. CDR3 length: 13 amino acids. The V gene lost 7 bases and the J gene lost 3 bases, with 10 bases spanning the gap. In DNA form, the CDR3 reads TGTGCCATCATTGGGGGGAGCTACAATGAGCAGTTCTTC. Translating it yields CAIIGGSYNEQFF.